This T cell receptor beta chain was captured in a study of blood T cell repertoires in COVID-19. Study in general: The study drew acute and convalescent COVID-19 samples from the United States, Italy and Spain.

Libraries were prepared by immunoSEQ multiplex PCR; TCRdb keeps only in-frame clonotypes and omits some of them. The repertoire holds more than 95,000 clones, with around 84% as singletons. CDR3 length equals 15 residues. The V gene lost 0 bases and the J gene lost 6 bases, with 12 bases spanning the gap. CDR1 and CDR2 (germline): MNHEY, SVGAGI. In its sample, this clone was seen a few times. Sequencing was carried out using peripheral blood. The chain is built from TRBV6-5 and TRBJ1-5; D is possibly TRBD1 (5 bases). The source of this sequence is a woman aged 55 to 70 in a cohort sampled during active or convalescent COVID-19. CDR3 amino acids: CASSYSMGRGQPQHF. Here the CDR3 DNA reads TGTGCCAGCAGTTACTCGATGGGGCGCGGTCAGCCCCAGCATTTT.